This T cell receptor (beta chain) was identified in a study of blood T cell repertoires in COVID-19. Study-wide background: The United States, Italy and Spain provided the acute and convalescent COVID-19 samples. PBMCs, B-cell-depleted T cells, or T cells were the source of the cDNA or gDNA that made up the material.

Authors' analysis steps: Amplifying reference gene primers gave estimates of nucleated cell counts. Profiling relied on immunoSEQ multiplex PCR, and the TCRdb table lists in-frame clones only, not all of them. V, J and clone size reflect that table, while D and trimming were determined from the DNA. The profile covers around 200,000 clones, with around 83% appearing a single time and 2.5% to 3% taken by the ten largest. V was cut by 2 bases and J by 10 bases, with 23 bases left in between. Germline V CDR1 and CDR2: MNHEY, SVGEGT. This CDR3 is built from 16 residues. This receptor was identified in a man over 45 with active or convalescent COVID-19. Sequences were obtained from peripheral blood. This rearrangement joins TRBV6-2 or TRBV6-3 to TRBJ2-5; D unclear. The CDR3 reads CASSYAPAGAPRDQYF. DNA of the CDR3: TGTGCCAGCAGTTACGCCCCCGCAGGTGCCCCCAGAGACCAGTACTTC.